The rows below give T cell receptor beta chains drawn from one sample of a study of OX40 agonist ivuxolimab in advanced cancers. Some clones are missing from TCRdb's copy, which holds only in-frame ones; the method was immunoSEQ multiplex PCR. The top ten hold 0.75% to 1% of the sample, which has 70,000 to 80,000 clones, more than 75% seen once. The specimen comprised CD4+ or CD8+ T cells sorted from blood, sampled in a trial of the OX40 agonist ivuxolimab. The receptors were sampled from an adult with an advanced solid tumor such as melanoma, head and neck, liver or kidney cancer. Both conserved end residues are part of each CDR3. D genes are given only for firm matches. Part of the rows lack a size; the others show once, few, many or a class for expanded clones.

>TRBV9|TRBJ2-2|TRBD1|NA
CASSVATPGTGARNTGELFF
TGTGCCAGCAGCGTAGCCACCCCCGGGACAGGGGCGCGAAACACCGGGGAGCTGTTTTTT
>TRBV28|TRBJ1-1|TRBD1|NA
CASSAHGTDRGGMAFF
TGTGCCAGCAGTGCACACGGTACCGACAGGGGGGGTATGGCTTTCTTT
>TRBV27|TRBJ2-3|TRBD2|NA
CASSLCSQTSGSNGPGTDTQYF
TGTGCCAGCAGTTTATGCTCCCAAACTAGCGGGAGTAATGGGCCTGGCACAGATACGCAGTATTTT
>TRBV11-2|TRBJ2-5|NA|NA
CASSLERQSETQYF
TGTGCCAGCAGCTTAGAACGGCAGTCGGAGACCCAGTACTTC
>TRBV7-7|TRBJ1-1|NA|NA
CASSLNRQTEAFF
TGTGCTAGCAGCTTAAACCGACAGACTGAAGCTTTCTTT
>TRBV5-5|TRBJ2-7|TRBD2|NA
CASSTLAGLAYEQYF
TGTGCCAGCAGCACCTTAGCGGGACTAGCCTACGAGCAGTACTTC
>TRBV7-2|TRBJ2-7|NA|NA
CASSLQGHSYEQYF
TGTGCCAGCAGCTTACAGGGACACTCCTACGAGCAGTACTTC
>TRBV6-1|TRBJ2-3|TRBD2|NA
CASRLAGGTDTQYF
TGTGCCAGCAGACTAGCGGGGGGCACAGATACGCAGTATTTT
>TRBV18|TRBJ1-5|NA|NA
CASSPTTDNQPQHF
TGTGCCAGCTCACCAACCACAGACAATCAGCCCCAGCATTTT
>TRBV10-3|TRBJ1-4|NA|once
CAISGQANEKLFF
TGTGCCATCAGTGGCCAAGCTAATGAAAAACTGTTTTTT
>TRBV6-6|TRBJ2-3|TRBD2|NA
CASRPSSGRWTDTQYF
TGTGCCAGCAGACCCTCTAGCGGGAGGTGGACAGATACGCAGTATTTT
>TRBV7-3|TRBJ2-2|TRBD1|NA
CASSLIVGGQGGYTGELFF
TGTGCCAGCAGCTTAATAGTTGGCGGACAGGGGGGGTACACCGGGGAGCTGTTTTTT
>TRBV27|TRBJ1-2|NA|once
CASSLSGTEVANYGYTF
TGTGCCAGCAGTTTATCGGGGACGGAAGTCGCTAACTATGGCTACACCTTC
>TRBV27|TRBJ2-7|NA|NA
CASSKTQGEQYF
TGTGCCAGCAGTAAAACTCAGGGTGAGCAGTACTTC
>TRBV7-3|TRBJ2-7|NA|NA
CASSPFGFSYEQYF
TGTGCCAGCAGCCCTTTCGGATTCTCCTACGAGCAGTACTTC
>TRBV25-1|TRBJ2-2|TRBD1|NA
CASRSGQGAPGELFF
TGTGCCAGCAGGTCGGGACAGGGGGCTCCCGGGGAGCTGTTTTTT
>TRBV29-1|TRBJ2-3|NA|NA
CSVLGGSTDTQYF
TGCAGCGTTCTTGGGGGGAGCACAGATACGCAGTATTTT
>TRBV4-2|TRBJ2-7|TRBD2|NA
CASSQEIGRGAEQYF
TGTGCCAGCAGCCAAGAAATTGGGAGGGGTGCAGAGCAGTACTTC
>TRBV4-2|TRBJ2-7|TRBD2|NA
CASSPQGLAGGYEQYF
TGTGCCAGCAGCCCCCAGGGACTAGCGGGAGGATACGAGCAGTACTTC
>TRBV10-1|TRBJ1-2|NA|NA
CASSRVEEGEVYGYTF
TGCGCCAGCAGCCGAGTCGAGGAGGGAGAAGTTTATGGCTACACCTTC
>TRBV25-1|TRBJ2-7|NA|NA
CASGRGDGYEQYF
TGTGCCAGCGGAAGAGGGGATGGCTACGAGCAGTACTTC
>TRBV18|TRBJ2-6|NA|NA
CASSPLVGTNSGANVLTF
TGTGCCAGCTCACCACTGGTAGGGACGAACTCTGGGGCCAACGTCCTGACTTTC
>TRBV6-6|TRBJ2-3|TRBD2|NA
CASSPGLEVDTQYF
TGTGCCAGCAGCCCTGGACTAGAAGTGGATACGCAGTATTTT
>TRBV5-1|TRBJ1-5|NA|few
CASSPWGGADQPQHF
TGCGCCAGCAGCCCGTGGGGGGGGGCGGATCAGCCCCAGCATTTT
>TRBV7-2|TRBJ2-5|TRBD2|NA
CASSLASGTSGSYETQYF
TGTGCCAGCAGCTTAGCGTCAGGGACTAGCGGGAGTTACGAGACCCAGTACTTC
>TRBV7-5|TRBJ1-5|NA|once
CARSLRVRAQPQHF
TGTGCCAGAAGCTTAAGAGTCAGAGCTCAGCCCCAGCATTTT
>TRBV27|TRBJ2-7|NA|NA
CASSLGEGGTYEQYF
TGTGCCAGCAGTTTAGGTGAGGGGGGGACCTACGAGCAGTACTTC
>TRBV4-3|TRBJ1-1|NA|once
CASSQDLGRAGNTEAFF
TGCGCCAGCAGCCAAGATCTTGGCAGGGCGGGGAACACTGAAGCTTTCTTT
>TRBV27|TRBJ1-5|NA|NA
CASSSRISNQPQHF
TGTGCCAGCAGTTCCCGGATTTCCAATCAGCCCCAGCATTTT
>TRBV7-7|TRBJ2-1|NA|NA
CASSKGQGGSYNEQFF
TGTGCCAGCAGCAAAGGACAGGGAGGGTCCTACAATGAGCAGTTCTTC
>TRBV2|TRBJ2-1|NA|NA
CASRGVNEQFF
TGTGCCAGCAGAGGAGTCAATGAGCAGTTCTTC
>TRBV7-2|TRBJ2-7|TRBD2|NA
CASSLAGAGDNYEQYF
TGTGCCAGCAGCTTAGCAGGAGCGGGAGACAATTACGAGCAGTACTTC
>TRBV11-3|TRBJ2-1|TRBD2|NA
CASSLRTSGSSYNEQFF
TGTGCCAGCAGCCTCCGGACTAGCGGGAGCTCCTACAATGAGCAGTTCTTC
>TRBV19|TRBJ2-2|NA|NA
CASRYSRGTGELFF
TGTGCCTCCCGGTACAGTCGCGGGACCGGGGAGCTGTTTTTT
>TRBV5-4|TRBJ1-3|NA|NA
CASSWGGGFSGNTIYF
TGTGCCAGCAGCTGGGGGGGAGGGTTCTCTGGAAACACCATATATTTT
>TRBV11-1|TRBJ1-4|TRBD1|NA
CASSSGDSDEKLFF
TGTGCCAGCAGCTCCGGGGACAGCGATGAAAAACTGTTTTTT
>TRBV5-1|TRBJ2-7|TRBD2|NA
CASSLSIAGGLYEQYF
TGCGCCAGCAGCTTGTCCATAGCGGGAGGTTTATACGAGCAGTACTTC
>TRBV11-3|TRBJ2-1|TRBD2|NA
CASSLAYDPGGSRPDEQFF
TGTGCCAGCAGCTTAGCCTACGACCCGGGAGGTTCGAGACCCGATGAGCAGTTCTTC
>TRBV7-2|TRBJ2-1|TRBD2|NA
CAISLAGVGNEQFF
TGTGCCATTTCCCTAGCGGGAGTGGGGAATGAGCAGTTCTTC
>TRBV6-1|TRBJ1-2|NA|NA
CASSEPLGIYGYTF
TGTGCCAGCAGTGAACCTCTCGGTATCTATGGCTACACCTTC
>TRBV19|TRBJ2-7|TRBD1|NA
CASSVSGQGAVEQYF
TGTGCCAGTAGCGTTTCGGGACAGGGGGCTGTCGAGCAGTACTTC
>TRBV7-8|TRBJ1-5|NA|NA
CASSLSESNQPQHF
TGTGCCAGCAGCTTATCAGAGAGCAATCAGCCCCAGCATTTT